Included here is one T cell receptor beta chain sequence, with context. Its target is unknown. TCRdb redid the calling of the 5' RACE reads with MiXCR, one entry per CDR3 protein. This repertoire shows 150,000 to 200,000 distinct CDR3 sequences, approximately 6.7% found once; its top ten account for 2.5%. This record comes from a study of T cells after yellow fever vaccination. Study-level background: Where fractions had low cell numbers, libraries were prepared from them with the SMART-Seq v4 Ultra Low Input RNA kit.

Findings and caveats of the study: Some clonotypes, a small share, were shared between CD4 and CD8 compartments. Clones from primary vaccination mostly reappeared after the booster (about 97% CD4, over 85% CD8). Sorted repertoires could include abundant contaminating clonotypes from bulk cells.

The trim removed 0 bases at V and 0 bases at J, leaving 9 bases unmatched. This CDR3 has 19 amino acids. Germline V CDR1 and CDR2: SGHNT, YYREEE (reference sequence). Sequenced material: CD4+ T cells sorted from PBMCs, taken 5 to 6 days after the first yellow fever vaccination. The chain uses TRBV5-4 and TRBJ2-6, with 7 bases identical to TRBD1. This TCR came from a man aged 18-30 years who received the YFV17D yellow fever vaccine. CDR3 bases: TGTGCCAGCAGCTTGGATGCACAGGGGCCGACCTCTGGGGCCAACGTCCTGACTTTC. It encodes CASSLDAQGPTSGANVLTF.